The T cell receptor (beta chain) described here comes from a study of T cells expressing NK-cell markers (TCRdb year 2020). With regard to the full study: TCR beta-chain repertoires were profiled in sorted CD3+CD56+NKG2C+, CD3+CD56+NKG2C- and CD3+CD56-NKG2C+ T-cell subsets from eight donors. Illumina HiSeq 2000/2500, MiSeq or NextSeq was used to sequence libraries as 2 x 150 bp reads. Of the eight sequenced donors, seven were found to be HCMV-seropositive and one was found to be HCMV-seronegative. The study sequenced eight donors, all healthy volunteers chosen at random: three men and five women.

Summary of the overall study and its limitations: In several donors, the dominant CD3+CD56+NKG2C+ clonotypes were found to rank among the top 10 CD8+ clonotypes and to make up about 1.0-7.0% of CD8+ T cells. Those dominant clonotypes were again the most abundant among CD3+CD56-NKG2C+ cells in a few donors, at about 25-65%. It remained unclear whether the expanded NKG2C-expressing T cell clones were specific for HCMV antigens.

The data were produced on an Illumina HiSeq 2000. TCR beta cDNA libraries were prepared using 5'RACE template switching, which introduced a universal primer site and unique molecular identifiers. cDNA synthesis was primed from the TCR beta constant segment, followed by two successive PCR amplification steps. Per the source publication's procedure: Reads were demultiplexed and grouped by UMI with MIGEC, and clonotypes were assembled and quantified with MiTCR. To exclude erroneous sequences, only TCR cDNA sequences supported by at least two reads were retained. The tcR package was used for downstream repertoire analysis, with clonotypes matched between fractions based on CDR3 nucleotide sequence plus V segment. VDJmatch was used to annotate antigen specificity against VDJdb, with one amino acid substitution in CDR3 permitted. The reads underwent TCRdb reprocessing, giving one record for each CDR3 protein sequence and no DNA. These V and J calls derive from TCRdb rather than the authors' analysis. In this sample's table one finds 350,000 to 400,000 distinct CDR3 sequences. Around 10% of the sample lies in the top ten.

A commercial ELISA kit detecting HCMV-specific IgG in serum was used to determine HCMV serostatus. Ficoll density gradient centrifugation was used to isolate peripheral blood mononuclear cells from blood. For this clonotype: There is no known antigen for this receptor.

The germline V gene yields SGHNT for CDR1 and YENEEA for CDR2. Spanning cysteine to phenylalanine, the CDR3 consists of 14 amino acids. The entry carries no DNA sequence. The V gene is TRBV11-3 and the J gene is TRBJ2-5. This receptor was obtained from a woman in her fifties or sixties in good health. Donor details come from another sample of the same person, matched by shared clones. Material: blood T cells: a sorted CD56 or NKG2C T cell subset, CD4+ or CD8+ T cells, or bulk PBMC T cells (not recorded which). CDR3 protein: CASSFLKGWETQYF.